The present T cell receptor (beta chain) was sequenced within a study of PD-1 blockade in classical Hodgkin lymphoma. Stated time point: cycle 4 day 1 (C4D1), after five to seven weeks of nivolumab. Each of the patients experienced relapse following autologous stem cell transplantation, and their brentuximab vedotin exposure differed. TCRdb keeps only in-frame clones here, not all; method: immunoSEQ multiplex PCR. The sample shows tens of thousands of clones, about 83% of them seen only once. This CDR3 is 14 amino acids long. The V gene's germline CDR1 is MNHEY and CDR2 SVGAGI. The V and J ends lost 2 bases and 1 base, in that order; junction bases with no gene match: 0.

The V gene is TRBV6-5, the J gene TRBJ1-1; TRBD1 matches 8 bases. The source is a human donor with classical Hodgkin lymphoma. The input for sequencing was peripheral blood mononuclear cells (PBMCs), taken before the fourth cycle of nivolumab. CDR3 amino acids: CASSYDRGNTEAFF. The CDR3 coding sequence is TGTGCCAGCAGTTACGACAGGGGGAACACTGAAGCTTTCTTT.